One sample yielded the 14 T cell receptor beta chains listed below, sequenced in a study of CD8 T cells in ankylosing spondylitis. TCRdb recomputed calls from the 5' RACE reads with MiXCR, one row per CDR3 protein. The table includes 380,000 or so distinct CDR3 sequences, roughly 22% detected once. The source material was blood, either unsorted or a sorted T cell fraction (not recorded which). These receptors originate from a male donor with ankylosing spondylitis or in good health (not recorded which).

The J gene is TRBJ2-7, the V gene TRBV12-3 or TRBV12-4; tentatively, D is TRBD2 (5 bases). The CDR3 sequence is 14 residues long. V was cut by 3 bases and J by 3 bases, with 12 bases left in between. The CDR3 bases are TGTGCCAGCAGTTTTGGCAGAGACTACTACGAGCAGTACTTC. This codes for CASSFGRDYYEQYF.

This chain links TRBV12-3 or TRBV12-4 with TRBJ2-1; weak D call: TRBD1 (6 bases). This CDR3 is built from 16 residues. V was trimmed by 5 bases and J by 5 bases, leaving 19 bases between them. The CDR3 protein is CASSTRTVGGHNEQFF. CDR3 in DNA: TGTGCCAGCAGTACCAGGACGGTTGGGGGCCACAATGAGCAGTTCTTC.

This clonotype was counted a few times. The V and J genes are TRBV7-9 and TRBJ1-1; D is possibly TRBD1 (5 bases). CDR1 SEHNR and CDR2 FQNEAQ come from the germline V gene (reference sequence). This CDR3 comprises 13 residues. V lost 1 base and J lost 7, with 10 bases in between. The CDR3 bases are TGTGCCAGCAGCTTAGTGGGGCTCGGTGAAGCTTTCTTT. It yields the protein CASSLVGLGEAFF.

This clonotype has a handful of counts. This chain connects TRBV3-1 to TRBJ2-7; no reliable D call. V gave up 0 bases and J gave up 6 bases, with 9 bases separating them. The length of the CDR3 is 13 residues. The germline V gene encodes CDR1 LGHDT and CDR2 YNNKEL (reference sequence). The CDR3 loop is CASSQEFSGEQYF. CDR3 DNA sequence: TGTGCCAGCAGCCAAGAGTTTTCGGGCGAGCAGTACTTC.

This chain joins TRBV10-3 and TRBJ2-3; 10 nucleotides align to TRBD2. Germline CDR1 reads ENHRY; CDR2 reads SYGVKD. V lost 2 bases, J lost 3 bases, and 8 bases stayed unmatched. The CDR3 is 17 residues long. CDR3 sequence (DNA): TGTGCCATCAGTGAGACCGAGCGGGGGGGGATTACAGATACGCAGTATTTT. Translation gives CAISETERGGITDTQYF.

The V and J genes are TRBV10-3 and TRBJ2-1, with 8 nucleotides matching TRBD2. The V and J ends lost 10 bases and 9 bases, in that order; junction bases with no gene match: 11. The CDR3 totals 13 residues. Germline V gene data show CDR1 as ENHRY and CDR2 as SYGVKD. In nucleotides, the CDR3 is TGTGCCACCGCCGCAGCGGGGGCCACTGAGCAGTTCTTC. This encodes CATAAAGATEQFF.

J is TRBJ2-1 and V is TRBV3-1, with D perhaps matching TRBD1 (5 bases). This CDR3 spans 14 amino acids. Germline CDR1 reads LGHDT; CDR2 reads YNNKEL (reference sequence). Trimming cost V 0 bases and J 9 bases, with 12 bases left between them. This CDR3 is CASSQDSGWAEQFF. For the CDR3, the DNA is TGTGCCAGCAGCCAAGATTCAGGGTGGGCTGAGCAGTTCTTC.

The chain recombines TRBV6-4 with TRBJ2-1, with 7 bases matching TRBD1. The V gene's germline CDR1 is MRHNA and CDR2 SNTAGT. Trimming cost V 8 bases and J 3 bases; bases outside gene matches: 10. The CDR3 sequence is 15 residues long. Here the CDR3 DNA reads TGTGCCAGCTCGCCGAGGGACAGTGTCTACAATGAGCAGTTCTTC. It translates to CASSPRDSVYNEQFF.

There are many counts of this clonotype. The V gene is TRBV7-6, the J gene TRBJ2-7, with D perhaps being TRBD1 or TRBD2 (6 bases each). CDR1 and CDR2 from the germline V gene are SGHVS and FNYEAQ. Trimming pared 5 bases from V and 4 bases from J, leaving 24 bases between. CDR3 length: 17 amino acids. CDR3 amino acids: CASSPIGRYGGVYEQYF. The CDR3 DNA reads TGTGCCAGCAGCCCCATAGGAAGGTACGGGGGCGTATACGAGCAGTACTTC. Together with reference TRBV7-6 and TRBJ2-7, the CDR3 gives the full variable domain: GAGVSQSPRYKVTKRGQDVALRCDPISGHVSLYWYRQALGQGPEFLTYFNYEAQQDKSGLPNDRFSAERPEGSISTLTIQRTEQRDSAMYRCASSPIGRYGGVYEQYFGPGTRLTVT.

The table lists this clonotype with many counts. The junction departs from germline at one end; a sequencing error may be responsible. The chain is built from TRBV12-3 or TRBV12-4 and TRBJ2-1; possibly TRBD2 for D (6 bases). This CDR3 region has 16 residues. The CDR3 sequence is CASSLAPGLGYNEQFF. CDR3 DNA: TGTGCCAGCAGTCTAGCGCCGGGTCTAGGCTACAATGAGCAGTTCTTC.

This clonotype has ten or more counts. The gene calls are TRBV12-3 or TRBV12-4 and TRBJ1-2, with 10 bases that match TRBD1. The CDR3 totals 16 residues. Trimming took 7 bases from V and 6 from J; bases not matched to a gene: 14. The CDR3 coding sequence is TGTGCCAGCAATTCCGGGGGACAGGGGATATCGAATGGCTACACCTTC. It is translated as CASNSGGQGISNGYTF.

The rearrangement links TRBV10-2 to TRBJ1-5; D unclear. Trimming stripped 3 bases from V and 7 bases from J, with 10 bases between. Germline CDR1 WSHSY, CDR2 SAAADI. This CDR3 has 13 amino acids. This chain's CDR3 is CASSDMRSQPQHF. The CDR3 DNA sequence: TGCGCCAGCAGTGATATGAGGAGCCAGCCCCAGCATTTT.

This clonotype was recorded at least ten times. The V gene is TRBV4-2, the J gene TRBJ2-2; D unclear. V lost 4 bases and J 3 bases, leaving 9 bases between the germline ends. The CDR3 consists of 14 residues. Per germline, CDR1 LGHNA and CDR2 YNFKEQ. DNA for the CDR3: TGTGCCAGCAGCCCAGTGGTGGACACCGGGGAGCTGTTTTTT. Translation: CASSPVVDTGELFF.

The chain links TRBV3-1 to TRBJ2-7; a possible D gene is TRBD2 (6 bases). Between the trimmed V and J ends, which lost 4 bases and 3 bases, there was a span of 19 bases. This CDR3 is 16 amino acids long. Germline values: CDR1 LGHDT, CDR2 YNNKEL (reference sequence). CDR3 residues: CASSPLGGAGYYEQYF. In DNA, the CDR3 is TGTGCCAGCAGCCCTTTAGGTGGGGCGGGGTACTACGAGCAGTACTTC.